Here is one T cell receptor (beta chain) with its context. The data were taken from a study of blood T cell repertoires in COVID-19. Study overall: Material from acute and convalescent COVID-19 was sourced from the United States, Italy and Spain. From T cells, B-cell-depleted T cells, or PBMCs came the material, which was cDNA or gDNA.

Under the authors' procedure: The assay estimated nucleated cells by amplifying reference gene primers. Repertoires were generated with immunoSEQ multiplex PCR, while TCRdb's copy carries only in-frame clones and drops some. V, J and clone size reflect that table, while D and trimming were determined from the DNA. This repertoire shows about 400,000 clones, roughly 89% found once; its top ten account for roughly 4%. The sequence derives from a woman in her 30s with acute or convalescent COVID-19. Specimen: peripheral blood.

DNA for the CDR3: TGCGCCAGCAGCTGGGCTGGGACAGGGAATGAAAAACTGTTTTTT. Translation: CASSWAGTGNEKLFF. This chain joins TRBV5-1 and TRBJ1-4; 9 bases align to TRBD1. Germline V CDR1 and CDR2: SGHRS, YFSETQ. V lost 3 bases, J lost 5 bases, and 5 bases stayed unmatched. The CDR3 extends over 15 amino acids.